This T cell receptor (beta chain) is drawn from a study of PD-1 blockade in mismatch repair-deficient tumors. Libraries were prepared by immunoSEQ multiplex PCR; TCRdb keeps only in-frame clonotypes and omits some of them. The sample includes roughly 14,000 clones, 84% of them seen just once. As to this clone: Its antigen is unknown.

With 3 bases removed from V and 2 bases from J, the gap between germline ends came to 10 bases. CDR1 and CDR2 from the germline V gene are SGHDN and FVKESK. The CDR3 runs to 14 residues. Specified time point: approximately ten-day in vitro stimulation with candidate neoantigen peptide 4. The TCR-sequenced patients were a few responders to pembrolizumab. About 7 ELISpot-reactive neoantigen peptides each drove a 10-day in vitro stimulation. The TCR sequence derives from an adult with mismatch repair-deficient cancer. This specimen consisted of cells cultured in vitro, obtained from a patient treated with pembrolizumab. The rearrangement joins TRBV14 to TRBJ2-5; D is undetermined. CDR3 sequence reads: CASSHVFGQETQYF. The CDR3 DNA follows: TGTGCCAGCAGCCACGTTTTTGGGCAAGAGACCCAGTACTTC.